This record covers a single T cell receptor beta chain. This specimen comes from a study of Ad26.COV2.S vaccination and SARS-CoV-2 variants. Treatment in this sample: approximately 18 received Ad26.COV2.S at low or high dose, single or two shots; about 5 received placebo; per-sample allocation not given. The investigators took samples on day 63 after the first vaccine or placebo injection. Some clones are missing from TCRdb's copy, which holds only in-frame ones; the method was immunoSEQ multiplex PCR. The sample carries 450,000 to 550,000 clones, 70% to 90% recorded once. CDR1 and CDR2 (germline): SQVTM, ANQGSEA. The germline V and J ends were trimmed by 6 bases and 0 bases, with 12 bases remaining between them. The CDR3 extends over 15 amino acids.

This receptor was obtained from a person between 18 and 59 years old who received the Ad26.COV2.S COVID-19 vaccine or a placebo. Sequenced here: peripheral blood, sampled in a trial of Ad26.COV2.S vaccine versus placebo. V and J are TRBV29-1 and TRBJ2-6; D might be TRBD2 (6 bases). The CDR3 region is CSVFLGGSGANVLTF. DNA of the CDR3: TGCAGCGTCTTCCTCGGGGGCTCTGGGGCCAACGTCCTGACTTTC.